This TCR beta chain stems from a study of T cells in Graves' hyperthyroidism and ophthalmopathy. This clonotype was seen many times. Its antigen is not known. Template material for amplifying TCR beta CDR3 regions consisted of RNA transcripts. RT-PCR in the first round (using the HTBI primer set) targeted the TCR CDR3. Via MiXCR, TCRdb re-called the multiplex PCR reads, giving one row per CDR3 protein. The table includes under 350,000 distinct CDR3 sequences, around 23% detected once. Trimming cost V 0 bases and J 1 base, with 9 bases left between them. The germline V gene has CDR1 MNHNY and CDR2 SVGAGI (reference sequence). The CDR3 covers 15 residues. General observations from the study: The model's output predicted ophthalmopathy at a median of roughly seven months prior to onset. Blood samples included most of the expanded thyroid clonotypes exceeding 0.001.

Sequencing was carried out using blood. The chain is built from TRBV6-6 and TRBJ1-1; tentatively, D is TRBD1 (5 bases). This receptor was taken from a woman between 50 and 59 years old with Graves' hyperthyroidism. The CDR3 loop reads CASSYSAGSNTEAFF. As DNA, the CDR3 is TGTGCCAGCAGTTACTCAGCAGGGTCGAACACTGAAGCTTTCTTT.